This T cell receptor beta chain is from a study of blood T cell repertoires in COVID-19. Profiling relied on immunoSEQ multiplex PCR, and the TCRdb table lists in-frame clones only, not all of them. The sample includes some 100,000 clones, 80% to 90% of them seen just once. CDR3 size: 14 residues. V lost 10 bases to trimming and J lost 5 bases; unmatched junction nucleotides: 8. Germline CDR1 and CDR2: MNHEY and SVGAGI. Sequencing used PBMCs or T cells enriched from blood (not recorded which). This clonotype was sampled from a woman aged 50 to 60 who had recovered from COVID-19. The chain uses TRBV6-5 and TRBJ1-6, with 7 bases lining up with TRBD1. The CDR3 bases are TGTGCCACCCGGAGACAGGGCCATAATTCACCCCTCCACTTT. Translation gives CATRRQGHNSPLHF.